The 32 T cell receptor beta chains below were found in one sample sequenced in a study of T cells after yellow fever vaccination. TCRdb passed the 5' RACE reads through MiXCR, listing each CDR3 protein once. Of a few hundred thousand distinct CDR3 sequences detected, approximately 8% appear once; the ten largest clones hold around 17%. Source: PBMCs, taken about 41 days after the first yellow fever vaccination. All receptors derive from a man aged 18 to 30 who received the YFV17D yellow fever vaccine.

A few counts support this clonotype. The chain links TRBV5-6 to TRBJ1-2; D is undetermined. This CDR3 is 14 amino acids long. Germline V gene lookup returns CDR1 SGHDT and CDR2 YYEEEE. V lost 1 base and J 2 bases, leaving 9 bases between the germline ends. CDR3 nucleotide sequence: TGTGCCAGCAGCTTGACCGGAACCAACTATGGCTACACCTTC. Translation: CASSLTGTNYGYTF.

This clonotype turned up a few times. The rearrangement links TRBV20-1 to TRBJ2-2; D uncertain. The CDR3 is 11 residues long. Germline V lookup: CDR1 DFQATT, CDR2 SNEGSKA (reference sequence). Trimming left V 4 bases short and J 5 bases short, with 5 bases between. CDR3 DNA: TGCAGTGCTATAGGAACCGGGGAGCTGTTTTTT. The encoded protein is CSAIGTGELFF.

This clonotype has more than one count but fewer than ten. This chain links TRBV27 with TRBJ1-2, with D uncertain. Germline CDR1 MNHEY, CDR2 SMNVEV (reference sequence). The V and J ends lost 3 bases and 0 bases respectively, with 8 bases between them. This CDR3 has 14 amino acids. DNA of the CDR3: TGTGCCAGCAGTTTCAGAGCTCCTAACTATGGCTACACCTTC. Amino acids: CASSFRAPNYGYTF.

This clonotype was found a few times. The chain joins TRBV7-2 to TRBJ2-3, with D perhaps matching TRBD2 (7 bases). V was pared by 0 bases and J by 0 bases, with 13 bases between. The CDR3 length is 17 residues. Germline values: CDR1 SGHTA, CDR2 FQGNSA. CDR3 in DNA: TGTGCCAGCAGCTTAGCGGCGGCGGGGGCTAGCACAGATACGCAGTATTTT. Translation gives CASSLAAAGASTDTQYF.

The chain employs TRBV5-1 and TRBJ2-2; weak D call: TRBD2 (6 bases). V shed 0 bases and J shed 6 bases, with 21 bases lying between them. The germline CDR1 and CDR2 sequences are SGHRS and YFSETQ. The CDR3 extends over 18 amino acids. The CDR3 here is CASSLVFLRRVQPGELFF. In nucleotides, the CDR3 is TGCGCCAGCAGCTTGGTCTTCCTCAGGAGGGTCCAACCCGGGGAGCTGTTTTTT.

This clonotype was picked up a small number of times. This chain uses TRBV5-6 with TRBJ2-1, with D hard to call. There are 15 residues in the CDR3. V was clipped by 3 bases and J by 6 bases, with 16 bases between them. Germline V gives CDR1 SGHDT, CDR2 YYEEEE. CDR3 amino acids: CASSYFRFSSNEQFF. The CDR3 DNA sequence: TGTGCCAGCAGCTATTTCCGATTTAGTTCCAATGAGCAGTTCTTC.

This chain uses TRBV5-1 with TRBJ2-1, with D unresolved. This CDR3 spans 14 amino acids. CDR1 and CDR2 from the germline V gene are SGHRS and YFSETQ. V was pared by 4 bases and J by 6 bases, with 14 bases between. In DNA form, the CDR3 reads TGCGCCAGCAGCCCCTCCGAGTGGGGCAATGAGCAGTTCTTC. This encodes CASSPSEWGNEQFF. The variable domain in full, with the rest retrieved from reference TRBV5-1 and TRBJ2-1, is KAGVTQTPRYLIKTRGQQVTLSCSPISGHRSVSWYQQTPGQGLQFLFEYFSETQRNKGNFPGRFSGRQFSNSRSEMNVSTLELGDSALYLCASSPSEWGNEQFFGPGTRLTVL.

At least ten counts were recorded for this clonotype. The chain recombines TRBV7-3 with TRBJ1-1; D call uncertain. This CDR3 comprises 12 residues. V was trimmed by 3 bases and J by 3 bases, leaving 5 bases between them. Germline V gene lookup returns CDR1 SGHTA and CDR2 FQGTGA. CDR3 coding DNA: TGTGCCAGCAGCTTCCAGGACACTGAAGCTTTCTTT. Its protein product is CASSFQDTEAFF.

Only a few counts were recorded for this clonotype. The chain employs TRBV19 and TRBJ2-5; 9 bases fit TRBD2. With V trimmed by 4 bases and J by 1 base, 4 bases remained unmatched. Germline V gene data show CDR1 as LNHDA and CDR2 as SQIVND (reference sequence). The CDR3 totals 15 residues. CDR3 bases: TGTGCCAGTAGTACTAGCGGGGTCCGCCAAGAGACCCAGTACTTC. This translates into CASSTSGVRQETQYF.

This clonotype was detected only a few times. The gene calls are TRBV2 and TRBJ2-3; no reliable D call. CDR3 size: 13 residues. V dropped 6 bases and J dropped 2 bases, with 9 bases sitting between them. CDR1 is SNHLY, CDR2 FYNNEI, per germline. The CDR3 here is CASREFVTDTQYF. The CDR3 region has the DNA TGTGCCAGCAGGGAATTCGTCACAGATACGCAGTATTTT.

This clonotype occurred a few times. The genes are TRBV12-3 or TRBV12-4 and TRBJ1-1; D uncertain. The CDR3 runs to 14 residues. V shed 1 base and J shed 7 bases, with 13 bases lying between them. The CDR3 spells CASSLGGGSVEAFF. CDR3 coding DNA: TGTGCCAGCAGTTTAGGTGGTGGCAGCGTTGAAGCTTTCTTT.

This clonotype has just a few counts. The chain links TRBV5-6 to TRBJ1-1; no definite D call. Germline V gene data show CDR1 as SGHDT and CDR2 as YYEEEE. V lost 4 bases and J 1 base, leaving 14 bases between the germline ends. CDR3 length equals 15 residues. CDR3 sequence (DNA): TGTGCCAGCAGCAAGGTGGGCAGAGGGAACACTGAAGCTTTCTTT. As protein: CASSKVGRGNTEAFF.

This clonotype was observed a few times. DNA of the CDR3: TGTGCCAGCAGTTTAGGAGGGGACCGTAACTATGGCTACACCTTC. Protein product: CASSLGGDRNYGYTF. The chain recombines TRBV28 with TRBJ1-2, with D tentatively TRBD1 (5 bases). V lost 2 bases to trimming and J lost 1 base, with 11 bases between them. The CDR3 extends over 15 amino acids. CDR1 is MDHEN and CDR2 is SYDVKM in the germline V gene.

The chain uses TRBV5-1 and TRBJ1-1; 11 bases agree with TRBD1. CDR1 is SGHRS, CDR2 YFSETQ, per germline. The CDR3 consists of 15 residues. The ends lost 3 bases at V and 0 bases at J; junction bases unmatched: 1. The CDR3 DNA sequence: TGCGCCAGCAGCTGGGACAGGGGGATGAACACTGAAGCTTTCTTT. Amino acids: CASSWDRGMNTEAFF.

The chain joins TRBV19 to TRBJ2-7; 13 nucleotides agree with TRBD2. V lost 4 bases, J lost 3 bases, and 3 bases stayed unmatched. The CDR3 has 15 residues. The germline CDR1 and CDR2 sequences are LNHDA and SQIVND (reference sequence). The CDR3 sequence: CASSTWTSGGYEQYF. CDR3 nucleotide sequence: TGTGCCAGTAGTACGTGGACTAGCGGGGGCTACGAGCAGTACTTC.

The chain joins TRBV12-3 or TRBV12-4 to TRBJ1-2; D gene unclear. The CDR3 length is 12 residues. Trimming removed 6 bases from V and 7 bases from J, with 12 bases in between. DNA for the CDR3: TGTGCCAGCAGCCCCGGCCGGCTTGGCTACACCTTC. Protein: CASSPGRLGYTF.

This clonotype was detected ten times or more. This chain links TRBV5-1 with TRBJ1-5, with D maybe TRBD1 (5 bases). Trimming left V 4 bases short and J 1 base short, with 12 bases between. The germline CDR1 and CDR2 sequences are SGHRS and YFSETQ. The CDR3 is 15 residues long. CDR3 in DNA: TGCGCCAGCAGCGCGTTTTGGGGCAGCAATCAGCCCCAGCATTTT. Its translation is CASSAFWGSNQPQHF. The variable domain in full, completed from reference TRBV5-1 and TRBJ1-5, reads KAGVTQTPRYLIKTRGQQVTLSCSPISGHRSVSWYQQTPGQGLQFLFEYFSETQRNKGNFPGRFSGRQFSNSRSEMNVSTLELGDSALYLCASSAFWGSNQPQHFGDGTRLSIL.

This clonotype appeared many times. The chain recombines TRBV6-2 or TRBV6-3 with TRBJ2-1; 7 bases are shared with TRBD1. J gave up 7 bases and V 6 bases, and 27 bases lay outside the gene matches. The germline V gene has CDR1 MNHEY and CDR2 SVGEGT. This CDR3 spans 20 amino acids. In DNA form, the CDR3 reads TGTGCCAGCAGCCCCTTTATATATAGGATTTCGGGCAGGGGGTCTAATGAGCAGTTCTTC. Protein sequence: CASSPFIYRISGRGSNEQFF.

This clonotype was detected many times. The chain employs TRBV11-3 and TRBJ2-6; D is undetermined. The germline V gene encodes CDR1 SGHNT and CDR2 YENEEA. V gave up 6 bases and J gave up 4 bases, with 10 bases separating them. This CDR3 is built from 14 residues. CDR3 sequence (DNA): TGTGCCAGCAGTGTGGAATCCGGGGCCAACGTCCTGACTTTC. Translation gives CASSVESGANVLTF. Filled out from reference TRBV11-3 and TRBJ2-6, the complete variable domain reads EAGVVQSPRYKIIEKKQPVAFWCNPISGHNTLYWYLQNLGQGPELLIRYENEEAVDDSQLPKDRFSAERLKGVDSTLKIQPAELGDSAVYLCASSVESGANVLTFGAGSRLTVL.

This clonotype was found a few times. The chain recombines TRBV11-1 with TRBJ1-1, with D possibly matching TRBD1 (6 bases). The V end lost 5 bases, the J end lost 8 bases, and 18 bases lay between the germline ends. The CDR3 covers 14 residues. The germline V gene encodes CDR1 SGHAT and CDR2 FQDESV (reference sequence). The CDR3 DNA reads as TGTGCCAGCAGCGTAAGACAGGAAGATTACGAAGCTTTCTTT. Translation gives CASSVRQEDYEAFF.

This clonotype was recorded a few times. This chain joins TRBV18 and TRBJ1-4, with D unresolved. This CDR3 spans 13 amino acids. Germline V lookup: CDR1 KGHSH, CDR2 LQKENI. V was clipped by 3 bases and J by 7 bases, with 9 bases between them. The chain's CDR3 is CASSPSGPEKLFF. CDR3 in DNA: TGTGCCAGCTCACCGTCCGGACCTGAAAAACTGTTTTTT.

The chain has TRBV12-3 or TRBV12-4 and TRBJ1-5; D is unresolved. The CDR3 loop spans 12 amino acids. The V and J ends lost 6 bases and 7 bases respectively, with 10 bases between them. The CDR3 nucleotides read TGTGCCAGCAGGTGGCAGAGCCAGCCCCAGCATTTT. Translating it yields CASRWQSQPQHF.

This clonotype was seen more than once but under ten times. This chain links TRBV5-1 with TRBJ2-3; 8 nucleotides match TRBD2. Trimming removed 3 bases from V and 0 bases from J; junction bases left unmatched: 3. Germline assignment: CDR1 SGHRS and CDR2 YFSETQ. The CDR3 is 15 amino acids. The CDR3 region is CASSWGGGSTDTQYF. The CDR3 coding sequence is TGCGCCAGCAGCTGGGGCGGGGGGAGCACAGATACGCAGTATTTT.

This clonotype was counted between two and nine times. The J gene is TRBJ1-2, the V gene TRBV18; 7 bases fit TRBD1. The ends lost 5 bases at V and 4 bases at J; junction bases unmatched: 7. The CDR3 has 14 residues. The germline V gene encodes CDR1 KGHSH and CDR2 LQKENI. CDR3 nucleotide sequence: TGTGCCAGCTCAACCAACAGGGGAGCCTATGGCTACACCTTC. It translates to CASSTNRGAYGYTF.

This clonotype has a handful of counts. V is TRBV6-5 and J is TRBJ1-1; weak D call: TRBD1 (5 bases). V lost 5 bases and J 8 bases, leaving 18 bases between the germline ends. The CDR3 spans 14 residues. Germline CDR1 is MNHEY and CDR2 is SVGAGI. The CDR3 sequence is CASSHEPRGAEAFF. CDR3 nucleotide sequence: TGTGCCAGCAGTCACGAGCCCCGAGGGGCCGAAGCTTTCTTT.

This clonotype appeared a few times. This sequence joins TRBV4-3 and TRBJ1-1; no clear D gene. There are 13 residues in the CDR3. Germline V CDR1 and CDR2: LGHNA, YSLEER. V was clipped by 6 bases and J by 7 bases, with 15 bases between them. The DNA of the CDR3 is TGCGCCAGCAGGCTTCAGGAAATAGGTGAAGCTTTCTTT. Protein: CASRLQEIGEAFF.

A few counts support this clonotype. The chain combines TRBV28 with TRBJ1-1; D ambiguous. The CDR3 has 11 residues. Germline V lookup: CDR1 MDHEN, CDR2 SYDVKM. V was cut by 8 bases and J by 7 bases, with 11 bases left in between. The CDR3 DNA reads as TGTGCCAGCTCACGTTGGGTTGAAGCTTTCTTT. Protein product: CASSRWVEAFF.

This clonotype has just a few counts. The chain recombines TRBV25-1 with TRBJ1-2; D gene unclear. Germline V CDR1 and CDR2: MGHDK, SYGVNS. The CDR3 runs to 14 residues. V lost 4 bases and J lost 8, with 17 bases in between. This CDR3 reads CASSGYSDLVGYTF. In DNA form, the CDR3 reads TGTGCCAGCAGTGGATACAGCGATTTGGTGGGCTACACCTTC.

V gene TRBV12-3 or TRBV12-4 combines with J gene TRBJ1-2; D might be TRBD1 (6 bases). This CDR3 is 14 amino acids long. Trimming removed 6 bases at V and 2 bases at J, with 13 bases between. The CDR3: CASRRGALNYGYTF. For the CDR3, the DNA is TGTGCCAGCAGAAGGGGGGCCTTAAACTATGGCTACACCTTC.

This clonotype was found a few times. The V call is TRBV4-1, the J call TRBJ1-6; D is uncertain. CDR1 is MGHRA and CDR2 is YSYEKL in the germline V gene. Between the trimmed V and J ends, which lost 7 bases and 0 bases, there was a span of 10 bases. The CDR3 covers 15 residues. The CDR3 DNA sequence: TGCGCCAGCACCCCCGGGAGCTCCTATAATTCACCCCTCCACTTT. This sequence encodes CASTPGSSYNSPLHF.

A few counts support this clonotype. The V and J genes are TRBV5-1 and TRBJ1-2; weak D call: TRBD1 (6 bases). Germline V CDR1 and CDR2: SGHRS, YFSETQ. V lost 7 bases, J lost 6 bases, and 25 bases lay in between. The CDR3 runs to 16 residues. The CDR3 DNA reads TGCGCCAGCGATATCGCGACAGGTGGCGGCATTCATGGCTACACCTTC. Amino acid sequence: CASDIATGGGIHGYTF.

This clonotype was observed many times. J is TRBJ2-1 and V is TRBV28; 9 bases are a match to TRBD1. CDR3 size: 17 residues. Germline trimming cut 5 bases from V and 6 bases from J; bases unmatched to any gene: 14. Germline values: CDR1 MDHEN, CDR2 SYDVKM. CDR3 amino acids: CASSEMGFGTGPNEQFF. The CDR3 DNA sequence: TGTGCCAGCAGTGAAATGGGCTTTGGGACAGGGCCCAATGAGCAGTTCTTC.